This TCR beta chain appears in the sequencing data of a study of T cell responses to AZD1222 COVID-19 vaccine. Overall study results and limits: Spike was spanned by vaccine-associated CD4 TCRs, which were dominant at 160-218 and 743-854. Nearly half of the spike-specific TCRs reportedly recognize variant regions that carry no mutations.

The length of the CDR3 is 12 residues. Trimming removed 7 bases from V and 0 bases from J, with 9 bases in between. Germline values: CDR1 SQVTM, CDR2 ANQGSEA. Measured with immunoSEQ multiplex PCR; TCRdb has only the in-frame clones, and not every one. The sample contains 85,000 to 90,000 clones, about 92% of which appear only once. About this clone itself: The antigen is unknown.

This clonotype was sampled from an adult who received the AZD1222 COVID-19 vaccine. The sequencing here drew on peripheral blood, taken 28 days after the second AZD1222 dose. The chain combines TRBV29-1 with TRBJ1-1; no firm D call. The CDR3 DNA follows: TGCAGCGCAAAGAGCATGAACACTGAAGCTTTCTTT. This translates into CSAKSMNTEAFF.